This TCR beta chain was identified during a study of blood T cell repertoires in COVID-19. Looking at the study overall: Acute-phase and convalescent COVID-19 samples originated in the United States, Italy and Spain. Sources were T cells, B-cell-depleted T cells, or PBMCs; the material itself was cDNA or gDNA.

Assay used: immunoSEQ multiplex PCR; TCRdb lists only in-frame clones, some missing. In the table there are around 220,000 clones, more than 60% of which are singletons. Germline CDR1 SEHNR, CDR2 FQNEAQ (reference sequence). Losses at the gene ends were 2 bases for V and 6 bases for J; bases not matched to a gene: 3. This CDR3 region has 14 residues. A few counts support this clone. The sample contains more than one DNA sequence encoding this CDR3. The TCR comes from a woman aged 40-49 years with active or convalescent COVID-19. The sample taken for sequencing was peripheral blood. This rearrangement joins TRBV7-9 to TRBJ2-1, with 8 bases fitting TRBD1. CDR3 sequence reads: CASSLTTGVNEQFF. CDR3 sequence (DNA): TGTGCCAGCAGCTTAACGACAGGGGTCAATGAGCAGTTCTTC.